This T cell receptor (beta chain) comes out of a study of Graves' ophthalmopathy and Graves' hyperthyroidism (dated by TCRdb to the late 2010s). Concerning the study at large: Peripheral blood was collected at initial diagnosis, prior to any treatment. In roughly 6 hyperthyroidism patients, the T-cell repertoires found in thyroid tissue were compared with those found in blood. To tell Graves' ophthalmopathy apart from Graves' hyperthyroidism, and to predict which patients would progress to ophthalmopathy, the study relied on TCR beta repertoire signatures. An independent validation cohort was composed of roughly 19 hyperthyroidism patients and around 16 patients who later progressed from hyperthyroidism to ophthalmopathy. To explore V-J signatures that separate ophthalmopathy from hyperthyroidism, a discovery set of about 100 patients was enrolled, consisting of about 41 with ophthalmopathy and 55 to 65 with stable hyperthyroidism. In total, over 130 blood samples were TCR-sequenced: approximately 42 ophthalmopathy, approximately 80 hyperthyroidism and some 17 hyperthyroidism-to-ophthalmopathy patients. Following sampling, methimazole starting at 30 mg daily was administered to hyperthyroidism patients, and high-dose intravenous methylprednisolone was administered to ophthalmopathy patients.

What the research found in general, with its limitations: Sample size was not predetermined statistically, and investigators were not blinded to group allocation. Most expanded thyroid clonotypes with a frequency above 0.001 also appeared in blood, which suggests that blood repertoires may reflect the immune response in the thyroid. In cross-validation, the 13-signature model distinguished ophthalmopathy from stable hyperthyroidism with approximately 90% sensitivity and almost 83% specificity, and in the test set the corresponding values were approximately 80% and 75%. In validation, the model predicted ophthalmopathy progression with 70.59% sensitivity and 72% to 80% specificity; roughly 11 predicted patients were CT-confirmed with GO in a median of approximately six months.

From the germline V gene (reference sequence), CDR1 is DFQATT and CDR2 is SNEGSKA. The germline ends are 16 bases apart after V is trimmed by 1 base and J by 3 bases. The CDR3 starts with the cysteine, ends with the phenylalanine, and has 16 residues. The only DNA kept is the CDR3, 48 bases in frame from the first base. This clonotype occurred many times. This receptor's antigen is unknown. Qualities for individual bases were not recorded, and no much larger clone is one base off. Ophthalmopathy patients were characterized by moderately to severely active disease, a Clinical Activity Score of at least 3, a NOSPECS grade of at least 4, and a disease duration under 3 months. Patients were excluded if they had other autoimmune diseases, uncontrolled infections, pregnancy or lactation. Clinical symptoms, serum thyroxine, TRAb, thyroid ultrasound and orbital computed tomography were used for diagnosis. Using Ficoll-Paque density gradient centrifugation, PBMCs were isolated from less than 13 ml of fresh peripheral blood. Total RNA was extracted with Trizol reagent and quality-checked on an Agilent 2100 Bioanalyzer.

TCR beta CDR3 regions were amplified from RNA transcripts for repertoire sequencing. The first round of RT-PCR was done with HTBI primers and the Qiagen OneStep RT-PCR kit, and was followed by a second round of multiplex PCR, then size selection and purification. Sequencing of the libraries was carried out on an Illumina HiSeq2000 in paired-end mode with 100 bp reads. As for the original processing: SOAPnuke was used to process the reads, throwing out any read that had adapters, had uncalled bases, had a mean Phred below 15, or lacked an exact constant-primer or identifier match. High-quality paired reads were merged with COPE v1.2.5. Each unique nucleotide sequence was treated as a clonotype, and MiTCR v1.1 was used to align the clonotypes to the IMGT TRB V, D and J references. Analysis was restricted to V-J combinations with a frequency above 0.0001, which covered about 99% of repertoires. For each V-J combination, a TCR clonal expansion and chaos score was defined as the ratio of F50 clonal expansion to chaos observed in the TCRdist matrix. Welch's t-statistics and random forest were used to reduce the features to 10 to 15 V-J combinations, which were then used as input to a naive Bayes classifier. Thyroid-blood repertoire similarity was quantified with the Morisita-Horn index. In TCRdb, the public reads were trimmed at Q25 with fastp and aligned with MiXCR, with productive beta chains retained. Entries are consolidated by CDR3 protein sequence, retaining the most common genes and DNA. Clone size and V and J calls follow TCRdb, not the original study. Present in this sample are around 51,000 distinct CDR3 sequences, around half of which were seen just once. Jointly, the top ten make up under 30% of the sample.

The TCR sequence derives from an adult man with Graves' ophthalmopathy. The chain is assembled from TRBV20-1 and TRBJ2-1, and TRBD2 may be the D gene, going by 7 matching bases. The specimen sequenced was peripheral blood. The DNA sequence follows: TGCAGTGCTAGAGGGGGGGGGCGGGGGAGCTACAATGAGCAGTTCTTC. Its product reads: CSARGGGRGSYNEQFF.